The 15 T cell receptor beta chains below were found in one sample sequenced in a study of CD8+ T cells in alopecia areata. Sorting used CD4, CD8alpha, NKG2D, NKG2ACE and other markers on pooled cutaneous lymph node cells. In each case, RNA was isolated and then reverse transcribed into cDNA as the sequencing template. TCRdb's table, derived via immunoSEQ multiplex PCR, lists solely in-frame clones and lacks some. Observed in the sample are 290,000 or so clones, none of them singletons. Sequencing was carried out using CD4+ T cells sorted from a lymph node. All receptors come from a C3H/HeJ mouse with alopecia areata. The mouse line has the MHC haplotype H2-k.

This clone was counted a few times. The gene names given are mouse names. Sequencing ends 3 residues short of the CDR3 end; the germline J gene provides the rest. The chain has TRBV5 and TRBJ1-6, with TRBD1 identical over 12 bases. TRBJ1-6 is flagged as an ORF with uncertain function. V was pared by 0 bases and J by 6 bases, with 3 bases of the junction left unmatched. Germline CDR1 LGHNA, CDR2 YNLKQL (reference sequence). This CDR3 is 17 amino acids long. The CDR3 spells CASSQDPGQGANSPLYF. The DNA read from the CDR3 is TGTGCCAGCAGCCAAGACCCGGGACAGGGGGCTAATTCGCCC.

In regard to this clone: Gene names refer to mouse genes. The read gets to within 4 residues of the CDR3 end, and the germline J gene fills in the rest. V gene TRBV13-3 combines with J gene TRBJ2-7, with 12 bases aligning to TRBD2. Germline V gives CDR1 NNHDY, CDR2 SYVADS. This CDR3 region has 15 residues. V shed 4 bases, J shed 1 base, and the junction held 3 bases outside the gene matches. CDR3 DNA (partial): TGTGCCAGCAGTAACGGACTGGGGGGGTCCTAT. It codes for CASSNGLGGSY. The full CDR3 protein is CASSNGLGGSYEQYF.

This clone was seen a few times. Germline and genes here are mouse. The missing CDR3 end, 4 residues past where the read stops, is filled in from the germline J gene. This same CDR3 is encoded by further DNA sequences in the sample. The V gene is TRBV13-1, the J gene TRBJ2-2, with D hard to call. Per the germline V gene, CDR1 is NSHNY and CDR2 is SYGAGN. There are 16 residues in the CDR3. Trimming shortened V by 0 bases and J by 0 bases, and 9 bases separated the two germline ends. The CDR3 bases that were read are TGTGCCAGCAGTGATGCGACATCTGCAAACACCGGG. As protein: CASSDATSANTG. The complete CDR3 sequence is CASSDATSANTGQLYF.

About this clone itself: The listed genes are named as in mouse. Other DNA sequences in this specimen translate into the identical CDR3. The CDR3 DNA, read in part, is TGTGCCAGCAGTCGGACAGGCTAT. Its protein is CASSRTGY. In full, the CDR3 reads CASSRTGYEQYF. V gene TRBV19 combines with J gene TRBJ2-7; 7 bases are a match to TRBD1. The DNA ends 4 residues before the CDR3 does, and the rest of the CDR3 is filled in from the germline J gene. CDR1 is FNHDT and CDR2 is SITEND in the germline V gene (reference sequence). This CDR3 has 12 residues. V gave up 4 bases and J gave up 3 bases; unmatched junction bases: 1.

As to this clone: Gene names are the mouse ones. The missing CDR3 end, 4 residues past where the read stops, is filled in from the germline J gene. The V and J genes are TRBV1 and TRBJ1-1, with D perhaps TRBD1 (5 bases). CDR3 length equals 17 residues. Trimming took 1 base from V and 0 from J, leaving 15 bases between them. The germline gives CDR1 NSQYPW, CDR2 LRSPGD (reference sequence). Partial CDR3 DNA: TGCACCTGCAGTGCAGGGGGCGCCACGTTTGCAAACACA. The encoded protein is CTCSAGGATFANT. In full, the CDR3 is CTCSAGGATFANTEVFF.

A remark on this clone: Genes and germline are mouse. The observed sequence ends 4 residues before the CDR3 terminus, with the missing tail filled in from the germline J gene. The V and J genes are TRBV31 and TRBJ1-2; D gene unclear. The CDR3 totals 11 residues. Trimming pared 7 bases from V and 0 bases from J, leaving 6 bases between. Germline CDR1 reads GKSSPN; CDR2 reads SITVG. The CDR3 here is CAFPTNSDYTF. CDR3 DNA, as far as it was read: TGTGCCTTTCCAACAAACTCC.

A few counts support this clone. Gene and germline names: mouse. The CDR3 end falls 4 residues outside the read, so it is completed with the germline J gene. The chain employs TRBV5 and TRBJ2-2, with 7 nucleotides matching TRBD2. J was trimmed by 0 bases and V by 2 bases; bases with no gene match: 3. Per germline, CDR1 LGHNA and CDR2 YNLKQL (reference sequence). This CDR3 spans 16 amino acids. CDR3 in amino acids: CASSQMGGANTGQLYF. The sequenced part of the CDR3 DNA is TGTGCCAGCAGCCAAATGGGGGGAGCAAACACCGGG.

As for this clone: The listed genes are named as in mouse. The read ends 4 residues shy of where the CDR3 ends; the end is completed using the germline J gene. In the same sample, other DNA sequences code for this CDR3. V is TRBV1 and J is TRBJ2-4, with TRBD2 matching 9 bases. Germline V lookup: CDR1 NSQYPW, CDR2 LRSPGD (reference sequence). This CDR3 is built from 13 residues. CDR3 sequence reads: CTCSGTGENTLYF. The CDR3 bases that were read are TGCACCTGCAGTGGGACTGGGGAAAAC.

This clone has only a few counts. Gene names follow the mouse nomenclature. The missing CDR3 end, 4 residues past where the read stops, is filled in from the germline J gene. J is TRBJ1-2 and V is TRBV13-3; D is ambiguous. The CDR3 spans 12 residues. V shed 7 bases and J shed 0 bases, with 7 bases lying between them. Per germline, CDR1 NNHDY and CDR2 SYVADS. CDR3 DNA, as far as it was read: TGTGCCAGCGGTTCAGCAAACTCC. Protein product: CASGSANS. The full CDR3 reads CASGSANSDYTF.

This clone was picked up a small number of times. The germline and genes are mouse ones. The sequence runs out 4 residues before the end of the CDR3; the remainder is reconstructed from the germline J gene. The sample holds other DNA sequences that translate to the same CDR3. J is TRBJ2-3 and V is TRBV5, with D perhaps TRBD1 (6 bases). The length of the CDR3 is 15 residues. Trimming removed 4 bases at V and 0 bases at J, with 11 bases between. Per germline, CDR1 LGHNA and CDR2 YNLKQL (reference sequence). The CDR3 reads CASSPQGPSAETLYF. CDR3 DNA, as far as it was read: TGTGCCAGCAGCCCACAGGGTCCTAGTGCAGAA.

This clone appeared many times. Gene names denote mouse genes. The read finishes 4 residues shy of the CDR3 end, and the germline J gene is used to complete it. The V call is TRBV1, the J call TRBJ2-7; perhaps TRBD1 as D (6 bases). The CDR3 spans 15 residues. Trimming stripped 0 bases from V and 2 bases from J, with 11 bases between. Per germline, CDR1 NSQYPW and CDR2 LRSPGD (reference sequence). Partial CDR3 DNA: TGCACCTGCAGTGCAGATGCGGCAGGGGCCTAT. This translates into CTCSADAAGAY. The full CDR3 protein is CTCSADAAGAYEQYF.

At least ten counts were recorded for this clone. Gene names and germline match the mouse. Coverage ceases 4 residues before the CDR3 finishes, and the germline J gene fills in the end. Other nucleotide sequences from this sample produce the same CDR3. The chain carries TRBV1 and TRBJ2-5; the match to TRBD1 covers 7 bases. Germline CDR1 reads NSQYPW; CDR2 reads LRSPGD (reference sequence). The CDR3 runs 14 residues. The sequenced CDR3 bases are TGCACCTGCAGTGCAGATTACAGGGGAGAC. Translated: CTCSADYRGD. The entire CDR3 reads CTCSADYRGDTQYF.

This clone has just a few counts. Gene names are mouse gene names. The read stops 4 residues short of the end of the CDR3; the missing end is completed from the germline J gene. The chain has TRBV1 and TRBJ2-4; 10 bases match TRBD2. Trimming took 4 bases from V and 0 from J; bases not matched to a gene: 4. The CDR3 runs 16 residues. Per the germline V gene, CDR1 is NSQYPW and CDR2 is LRSPGD (reference sequence). Partial CDR3 DNA: TGCACCTGCAGTGGGGGACTGGGGACTAGTCAAAAC. The encoded protein is CTCSGGLGTSQN. The whole CDR3 is CTCSGGLGTSQNTLYF.

This clone has just a few counts. Mouse names are used for the genes. CDR3 DNA, as far as it was read: TGTGCCAGCAGTCGAGGACAGTATAGTGCAGAA. This encodes CASSRGQYSAE. The whole CDR3 protein is CASSRGQYSAETLYF. The chain combines TRBV19 with TRBJ2-3, with D perhaps matching TRBD1 (6 bases). The read falls 4 residues short of the CDR3 end, and the missing part is taken from the germline J gene. Germline lookup yields CDR1 FNHDT and CDR2 SITEND (reference sequence). The CDR3 consists of 15 residues. Trimming left V 4 bases short and J 0 bases short, with 12 bases between.

This clone was recorded a few times. Here the gene names and germline are mouse. With the read ending 4 residues before the CDR3 end, the germline J gene is used to fill in that end. The chain links TRBV4 to TRBJ2-5; 11 bases align to TRBD2. V shed 5 bases and J 3 bases; nucleotides not matched to a gene: 4. The germline V gene has CDR1 LGHDT and CDR2 YNNKQL (reference sequence). The CDR3 contains 15 residues. CDR3 DNA, as far as it was read: TGTGCCAGCAGCCCCTGGACTGGGGGGCAAGAC. Its protein product is CASSPWTGGQD. The entire CDR3 is CASSPWTGGQDTQYF.